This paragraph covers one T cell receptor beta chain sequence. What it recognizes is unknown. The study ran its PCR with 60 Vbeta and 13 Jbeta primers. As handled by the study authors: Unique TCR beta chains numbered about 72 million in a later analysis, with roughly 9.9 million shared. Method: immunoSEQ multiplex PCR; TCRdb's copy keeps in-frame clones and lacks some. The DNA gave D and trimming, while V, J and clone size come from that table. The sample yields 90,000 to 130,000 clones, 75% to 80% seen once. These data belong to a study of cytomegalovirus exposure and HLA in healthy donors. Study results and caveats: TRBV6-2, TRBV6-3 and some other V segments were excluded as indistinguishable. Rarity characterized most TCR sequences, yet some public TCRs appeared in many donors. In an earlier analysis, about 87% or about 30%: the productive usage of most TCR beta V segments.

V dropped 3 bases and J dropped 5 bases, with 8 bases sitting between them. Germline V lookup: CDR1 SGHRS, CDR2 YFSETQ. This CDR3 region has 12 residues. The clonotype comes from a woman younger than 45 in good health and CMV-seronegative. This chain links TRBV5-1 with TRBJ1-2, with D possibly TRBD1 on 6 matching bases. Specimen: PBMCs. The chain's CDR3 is CASSSGQYGYTF. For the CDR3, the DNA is TGCGCCAGCAGCTCTGGACAGTATGGCTACACCTTC.